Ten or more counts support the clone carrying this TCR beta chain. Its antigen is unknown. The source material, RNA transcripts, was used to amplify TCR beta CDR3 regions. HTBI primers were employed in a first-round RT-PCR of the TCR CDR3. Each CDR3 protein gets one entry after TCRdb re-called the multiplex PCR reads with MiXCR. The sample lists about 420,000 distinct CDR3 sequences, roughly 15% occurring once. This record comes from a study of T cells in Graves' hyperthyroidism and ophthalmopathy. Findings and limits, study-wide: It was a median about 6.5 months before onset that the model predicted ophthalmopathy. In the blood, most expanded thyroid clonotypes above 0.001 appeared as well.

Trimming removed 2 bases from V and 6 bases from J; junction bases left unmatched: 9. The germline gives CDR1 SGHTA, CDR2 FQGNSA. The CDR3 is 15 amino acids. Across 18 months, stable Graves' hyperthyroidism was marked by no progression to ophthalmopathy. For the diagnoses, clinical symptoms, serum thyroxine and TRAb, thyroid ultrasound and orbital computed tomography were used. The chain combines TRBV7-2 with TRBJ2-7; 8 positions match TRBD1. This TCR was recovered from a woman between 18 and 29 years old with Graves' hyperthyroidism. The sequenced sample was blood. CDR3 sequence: CASSLRSRQGSEQYF. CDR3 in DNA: TGTGCCAGCAGCTTAAGATCGAGACAGGGGAGCGAGCAGTACTTC. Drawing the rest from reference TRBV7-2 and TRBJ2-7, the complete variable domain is GAGVSQSPSNKVTEKGKDVELRCDPISGHTALYWYRQSLGQGLEFLIYFQGNSAPDKSGLPSDRFSAERTGGSVSTLTIQRTQQEDSAVYLCASSLRSRQGSEQYFGPGTRLTVT.